This passage covers 28 T cell receptor beta chains from one sample sequenced in a study of CD8 T cells in ankylosing spondylitis. General study results and limits: One TCR beta motif, made up of roughly 8 highly homologous variants, appeared characteristic of ankylosing spondylitis blood.

TCRdb ran MiXCR on the 5' RACE reads and lists one entry per CDR3 protein. The sample holds some 330,000 distinct CDR3 sequences; around 7.6% are singletons and the top ten take approximately 14%. No antigen is known for these receptors. Sample: blood, either unsorted or a sorted T cell fraction (not recorded which). The source is a male donor with ankylosing spondylitis.

This clonotype was counted a few times. This chain uses TRBV7-3 with TRBJ2-2; a possible D gene is TRBD2 (5 bases). CDR1 and CDR2 from the germline V gene are SGHTA and FQGTGA. V was cut by 1 base and J by 2 bases, with 11 bases left in between. The CDR3 has 16 residues. Written as DNA, the CDR3 is TGTGCCAGCAGCTTAAGATCAGCGGCCAACACCGGGGAGCTGTTTTTT. It specifies CASSLRSAANTGELFF.

The chain combines TRBV30 with TRBJ2-7; possibly TRBD2 for D (6 bases). Trimming cost V 2 bases and J 9 bases, with 17 bases left between them. The germline V gene encodes CDR1 GTSNPN and CDR2 SVGIG (reference sequence). The CDR3 runs to 13 residues. The DNA of the CDR3 is TGTGCCTGGAGTTCGTATCGACTAGACAGGCAGTACTTC. It specifies CAWSSYRLDRQYF.

The J gene is TRBJ2-2, the V gene TRBV7-9; TRBD2 might be the D (5 bases). This CDR3 is built from 14 residues. Germline CDR1 is SEHNR and CDR2 is FQNEAQ (reference sequence). V gave up 5 bases and J gave up 4 bases, with 11 bases separating them. The CDR3, as DNA: TGTGCCAGCAGCCCGCTAACTAGCACCGGGGAGCTGTTTTTT. Translating gives CASSPLTSTGELFF.

Ten or more counts support this clonotype. The CDR3 nucleotides are TGCAGCGTTGAAGCAGGGTGGAAAAACATTCAGTACTTC. It codes for CSVEAGWKNIQYF. The V gene is TRBV29-1, the J gene TRBJ2-4; D might be TRBD1 (5 bases). The V and J ends lost 1 base and 4 bases respectively, with 8 bases between them. The CDR3 sequence is 13 residues long. CDR1 is SQVTM, CDR2 ANQGSEA, per germline.

This clonotype appeared many times. This chain uses TRBV12-3 or TRBV12-4 with TRBJ2-1; 9 bases agree with TRBD2. The CDR3 contains 15 residues. V shed 6 bases and J 6 bases; nucleotides not matched to a gene: 9. As DNA, the CDR3 is TGTGCCAGCAGACCCTGGCGGGAGGGCCTCAATGAGCAGTTCTTC. Translated, it gives CASRPWREGLNEQFF.

The chain employs TRBV18 and TRBJ2-7; no firm D call. Trimming stripped 2 bases from V and 2 bases from J, with 7 bases between. The CDR3 runs 13 residues. The germline gives CDR1 KGHSH, CDR2 LQKENI. CDR3 sequence reads: CASSPAPAYEQYF. For the CDR3, the DNA is TGTGCCAGCTCACCAGCCCCAGCCTACGAGCAGTACTTC. The full variable domain, in which reference TRBV18 and TRBJ2-7 provide the parts outside the CDR3, is NAGVMQNPRHLVRRRGQEARLRCSPMKGHSHVYWYRQLPEEGLKFMVYLQKENIIDESGMPKERFSAEFPKEGPSILRIQQVVRGDSAAYFCASSPAPAYEQYFGPGTRLTVT.

CDR3 bases: TGCAGCGTTGAATATACGTACGGGACAAATCACACTGAAGCTTTCTTT. This encodes CSVEYTYGTNHTEAFF. The chain is built from TRBV29-1 and TRBJ1-1, with a possible D match to TRBD1 (6 bases). Germline lookup yields CDR1 SQVTM and CDR2 ANQGSEA. Trimming left V 2 bases short and J 3 bases short, with 19 bases between. The CDR3 is 16 amino acids.

This clonotype was seen at least ten times. V is TRBV10-3 and J is TRBJ1-3; 8 bases fit TRBD1. The length of the CDR3 is 19 residues. The V and J ends lost 3 bases and 0 bases, in that order; junction bases with no gene match: 13. Per germline, CDR1 ENHRY and CDR2 SYGVKD. The CDR3 DNA reads as TGTGCCATCAGTGAATACTTGGCCGGGACAGGCCGCTCTGGAAACACCATATATTTT. Translated: CAISEYLAGTGRSGNTIYF.

Here the CDR3 reads CASSYDGGPTEAFF. Written as DNA, the CDR3 is TGTGCCAGCAGTTACGATGGGGGTCCCACTGAAGCTTTCTTT. The chain carries TRBV6-5 and TRBJ1-1; TRBD1 is a possible D gene (5 bases). V was pared by 2 bases and J by 4 bases, with 11 bases between. The CDR3 length is 14 residues. Germline CDR1 MNHEY, CDR2 SVGAGI.

This clonotype was counted only a few times. J is TRBJ2-2 and V is TRBV5-1; a weak D match, TRBD1 (6 bases). The CDR3 length is 16 residues. V dropped 4 bases and J dropped 6 bases, with 19 bases sitting between them. Germline assignment: CDR1 SGHRS and CDR2 YFSETQ. CDR3 protein: CASSPPGQHRAGELFF. The CDR3 region has the DNA TGCGCCAGCAGCCCGCCCGGACAGCACAGGGCCGGGGAGCTGTTTTTT.

V is TRBV20-1 and J is TRBJ2-5; 9 nucleotides align to TRBD1. The CDR3 is made up of 12 amino acids. Germline CDR1 reads DFQATT; CDR2 reads SNEGSKA (reference sequence). V was pared by 6 bases and J by 9 bases, with 8 bases of the junction left unmatched. The CDR3 region has the DNA TGCAGTGCGAGGACAGGGGTCAGTGCCCAGTACTTC. Translating gives CSARTGVSAQYF.

This chain uses TRBV6-1 with TRBJ2-2; 10 bases line up with TRBD2. CDR1 is MNHNS, CDR2 SASEGT, per germline. The CDR3 extends over 15 amino acids. J gave up 1 base and V 6 bases, and 2 bases lay outside the gene matches. CDR3 sequence reads: CASRIAGGNTGELFF. The CDR3 DNA reads as TGTGCCAGCAGGATAGCGGGAGGGAACACCGGGGAGCTGTTTTTT.

The chain links TRBV20-1 to TRBJ1-5; D call uncertain. Germline V gene sequence: CDR1 DFQATT, CDR2 SNEGSKA (reference sequence). The CDR3 runs to 13 residues. The ends were cut back, 4 bases at V and 5 bases at J, with 12 bases in the middle. CDR3 nucleotides: TGCAGTGCTAACCCCCGTTGGGATCAGCCCCAGCATTTT. Translating gives CSANPRWDQPQHF.

This clonotype was recorded at least ten times. This chain links TRBV28 with TRBJ2-7; TRBD1 aligns across 9 bases. The CDR3 runs 14 residues. Per germline, CDR1 MDHEN and CDR2 SYDVKM. Germline trimming cut 4 bases from V and 3 bases from J; bases unmatched to any gene: 4. CDR3: CASSSPGQGYEQYF. CDR3 nucleotide sequence: TGTGCCAGCAGTTCCCCGGGACAGGGCTACGAGCAGTACTTC.

The rearrangement links TRBV9 to TRBJ2-7; TRBD2 is a possible D gene (6 bases). The CDR3 contains 15 residues. In germline, CDR1 is SGDLS, CDR2 YYNGEE. V lost 4 bases and J 1 base, leaving 15 bases between the germline ends. CDR3 region: CASSPGTSFSYEQYF. The CDR3 coding sequence is TGTGCCAGCAGCCCGGGTACTAGCTTTTCCTACGAGCAGTACTTC.

This chain links TRBV18 with TRBJ2-3; possible D gene TRBD2, 6 bases. Germline V lookup: CDR1 KGHSH, CDR2 LQKENI. This CDR3 has 17 amino acids. With 0 bases removed from V and 6 bases from J, the gap between germline ends came to 19 bases. CDR3: CASSPPVEEGDRDTQYF. CDR3 nucleotides: TGTGCCAGCTCACCACCCGTCGAGGAGGGTGATCGCGATACGCAGTATTTT.

This clonotype showed up many times. This rearrangement joins TRBV15 to TRBJ1-4; D gene uncertain. V lost 0 bases, J lost 9 bases, and 11 bases lay in between. The germline gives CDR1 LNHNV, CDR2 YYDKDF (reference sequence). The CDR3 consists of 14 residues. The CDR3 DNA reads TGTGCCACCAGCAGAGAATGGAACGGGAAAAAACTGTTTTTT. It is translated as CATSREWNGKKLFF.

This clonotype was found a few times. The J gene is TRBJ1-6, the V gene TRBV7-9; D not certain. This CDR3 is 12 amino acids long. Trimming stripped 5 bases from V and 9 bases from J, with 8 bases between. Per germline, CDR1 SEHNR and CDR2 FQNEAQ (reference sequence). CDR3 nucleotide sequence: TGTGCCAGCAGCCACCCTGGTTCACCCCTCCACTTT. The encoded protein is CASSHPGSPLHF. Combining the CDR3 with reference TRBV7-9 and TRBJ1-6 gives the whole variable domain DTGVSQNPRHKITKRGQNVTFRCDPISEHNRLYWYRQTLGQGPEFLTYFQNEAQLEKSRLLSDRFSAERPKGSFSTLEIQRTEQGDSAMYLCASSHPGSPLHFGNGTRLTVT.

In its sample, this clonotype was seen many times. The genes are TRBV27 and TRBJ2-7, with TRBD1 matching over 9 bases. Germline CDR1 and CDR2: MNHEY and SMNVEV (reference sequence). The CDR3 is 14 residues long. J was trimmed by 4 bases and V by 5 bases; bases with no gene match: 6. The CDR3 region is CASSTGDREYEQYF. Written as DNA, the CDR3 is TGTGCCAGCAGTACCGGGGACAGGGAGTACGAGCAGTACTTC.

The chain employs TRBV5-1 and TRBJ2-1, with 13 positions matching TRBD2. V was pared by 7 bases and J by 8 bases, with 12 bases of the junction left unmatched. The CDR3 consists of 16 residues. Per germline, CDR1 SGHRS and CDR2 YFSETQ. The CDR3 sequence: CASREGLAGDEDEQFF. The CDR3 DNA is TGCGCCAGCCGCGAAGGACTAGCGGGAGACGAGGATGAGCAGTTCTTC. Using reference TRBV5-1 and TRBJ2-1 for the parts outside the CDR3, the full variable domain is KAGVTQTPRYLIKTRGQQVTLSCSPISGHRSVSWYQQTPGQGLQFLFEYFSETQRNKGNFPGRFSGRQFSNSRSEMNVSTLELGDSALYLCASREGLAGDEDEQFFGPGTRLTVL.

This clonotype appeared a few times. The chain has TRBV6-2 or TRBV6-3 and TRBJ2-7, with D perhaps matching TRBD2 (6 bases). CDR3 length equals 13 residues. Germline-derived CDR1 and CDR2 are MNHEY and SVGEGT. V was shortened by 9 bases and J by 1 base, with 13 bases between the two germline ends. The CDR3 region is CASRGVTSYEQYF. The CDR3 DNA is TGTGCCAGTCGCGGGGTTACGTCCTACGAGCAGTACTTC.

This clonotype was counted ten times or more. The junction departs from the called germline gene at one end, perhaps through a read error. The gene calls are TRBV7-9 and TRBJ2-3; D is undetermined. The germline V gene encodes CDR1 SEHNR and CDR2 FQNEAQ (reference sequence). There are 8 residues in the CDR3. CDR3 DNA: TGTGCCAGCACCGTCGACCATTTT. This encodes CASTVDHF. Full variable domain (outside the CDR3, taken from reference TRBV7-9 and TRBJ2-3): DTGVSQNPRHKITKRGQNVTFRCDPISEHNRLYWYRQTLGQGPEFLTYFQNEAQLEKSRLLSDRFSAERPKGSFSTLEIQRTEQGDSAMYLCASTVDHFGPGTRLTVL.

A remark on this clonotype: One end of the junction fails to match germline, which may point to a read error. The rearrangement uses TRBV5-1 and TRBJ2-5; D might be TRBD1 or TRBD2, each matching 5 bases. Per the germline V gene, CDR1 is SGHRS and CDR2 is YFSETQ. CDR3 length: 12 amino acids. The CDR3 reads CASRGEVEAQYF. As DNA, the CDR3 is TGCGCCAGCCGGGGCGAGGTAGAGGCCCAGTACTTC.

This clonotype turned up a few times. The genes are TRBV7-3 and TRBJ2-7; 9 bases line up with TRBD2. Germline trimming cut 6 bases from V and 3 bases from J; bases unmatched to any gene: 12. The CDR3 is made up of 16 amino acids. Germline V gives CDR1 SGHTA, CDR2 FQGTGA. CDR3 sequence: CASSLEGTSSFYEQYF. As DNA, the CDR3 is TGTGCCAGCAGTCTCGAAGGGACTAGCTCATTCTACGAGCAGTACTTC. Based on the CDR3 plus reference TRBV7-3 and TRBJ2-7, the full variable domain is GAGVSQTPSNKVTEKGKYVELRCDPISGHTALYWYRQSLGQGPEFLIYFQGTGAADDSGLPNDRFFAVRPEGSVSTLKIQRTERGDSAVYLCASSLEGTSSFYEQYFGPGTRLTVT.

This clonotype was seen at least ten times. The J gene is TRBJ2-5, the V gene TRBV20-1; TRBD2 matches at 12 bases. This CDR3 is built from 15 residues. Per the germline V gene, CDR1 is DFQATT and CDR2 is SNEGSKA (reference sequence). Trimming took 4 bases from V and 1 from J; bases not matched to a gene: 4. The CDR3 DNA is TGCAGTGCTACCCCGGGACTAGCGGGCCAAGAGACCCAGTACTTC. Translated, it gives CSATPGLAGQETQYF.

The chain joins TRBV7-9 to TRBJ2-7; the D gene could be TRBD1 or TRBD2 (5 bases each). This CDR3 region has 17 residues. Germline V CDR1 and CDR2: SEHNR, FQNEAQ (reference sequence). V lost 5 bases and J 6 bases, leaving 26 bases between the germline ends. The CDR3 DNA sequence: TGTGCCAGCAGCGTAGGACCGGGACCGTTCCCGCCGGGCGAGCAGTACTTC. Protein: CASSVGPGPFPPGEQYF.

The DNA for the CDR3 is TGTGCCAGCAGTCCGACAGCGCTCTCTGGGGCCAACGTCCTGACTTTC. It encodes CASSPTALSGANVLTF. The chain is built from TRBV27 and TRBJ2-6, with D perhaps matching TRBD1 (5 bases). Trimming left V 5 bases short and J 0 bases short, with 11 bases between. The CDR3 totals 16 residues. From germline, CDR1 is MNHEY and CDR2 SMNVEV (reference sequence).

This clonotype was seen a few times. This chain joins TRBV7-9 and TRBJ2-5; no reliable D call. Germline lookup yields CDR1 SEHNR and CDR2 FQNEAQ (reference sequence). Trimming pared 3 bases from V and 1 base from J, leaving 6 bases between. The CDR3 is 13 residues long. The CDR3 DNA is TGTGCCAGCAGCTTGGAAATCCAAGAGACCCAGTACTTC. As protein: CASSLEIQETQYF.